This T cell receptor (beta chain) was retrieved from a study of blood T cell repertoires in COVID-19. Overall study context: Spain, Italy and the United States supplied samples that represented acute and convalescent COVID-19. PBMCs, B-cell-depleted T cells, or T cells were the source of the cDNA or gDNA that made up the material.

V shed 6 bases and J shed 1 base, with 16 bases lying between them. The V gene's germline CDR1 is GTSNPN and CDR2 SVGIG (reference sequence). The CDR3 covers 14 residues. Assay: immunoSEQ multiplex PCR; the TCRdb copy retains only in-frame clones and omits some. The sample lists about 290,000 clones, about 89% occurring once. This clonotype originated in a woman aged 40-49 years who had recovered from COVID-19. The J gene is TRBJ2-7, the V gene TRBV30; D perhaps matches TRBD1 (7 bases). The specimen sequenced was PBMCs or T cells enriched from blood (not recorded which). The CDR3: CACLRGAGSYEQYF. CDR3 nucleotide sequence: TGTGCCTGCCTCAGGGGGGCTGGGTCCTACGAGCAGTACTTC.